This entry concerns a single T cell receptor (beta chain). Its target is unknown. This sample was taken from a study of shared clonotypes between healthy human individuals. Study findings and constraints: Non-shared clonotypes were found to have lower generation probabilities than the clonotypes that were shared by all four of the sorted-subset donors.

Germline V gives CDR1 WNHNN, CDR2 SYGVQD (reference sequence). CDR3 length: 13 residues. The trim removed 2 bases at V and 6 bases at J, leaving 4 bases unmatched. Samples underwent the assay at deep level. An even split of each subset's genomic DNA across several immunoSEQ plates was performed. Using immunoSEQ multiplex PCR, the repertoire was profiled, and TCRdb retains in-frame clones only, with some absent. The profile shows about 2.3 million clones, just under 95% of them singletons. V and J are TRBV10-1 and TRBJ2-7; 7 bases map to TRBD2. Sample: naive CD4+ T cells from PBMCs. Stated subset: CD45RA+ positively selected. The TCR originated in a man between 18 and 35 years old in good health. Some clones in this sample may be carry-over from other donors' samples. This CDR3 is CASSERTSGEQYF. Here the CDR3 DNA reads TGCGCCAGCAGTGAGCGGACTAGTGGCGAGCAGTACTTC.